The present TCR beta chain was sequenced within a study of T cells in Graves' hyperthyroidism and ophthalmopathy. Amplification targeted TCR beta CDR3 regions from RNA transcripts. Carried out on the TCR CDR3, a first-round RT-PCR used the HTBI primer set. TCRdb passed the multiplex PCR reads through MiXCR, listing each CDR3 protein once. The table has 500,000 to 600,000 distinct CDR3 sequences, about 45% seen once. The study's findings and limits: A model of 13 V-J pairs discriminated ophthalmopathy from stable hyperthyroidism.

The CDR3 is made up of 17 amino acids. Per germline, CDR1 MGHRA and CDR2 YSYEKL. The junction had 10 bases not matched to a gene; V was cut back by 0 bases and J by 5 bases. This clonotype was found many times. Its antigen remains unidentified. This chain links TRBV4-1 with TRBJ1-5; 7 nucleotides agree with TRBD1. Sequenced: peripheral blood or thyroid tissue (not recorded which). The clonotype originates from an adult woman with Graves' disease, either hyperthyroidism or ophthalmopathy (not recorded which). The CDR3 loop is CASSQDRGQRSYQPQHF. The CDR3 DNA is TGCGCCAGCAGCCAAGATAGGGGACAGCGGAGTTATCAGCCCCAGCATTTT.